This T cell receptor beta chain was observed in a study of blood T cell repertoires in COVID-19. Overall study: Specimens from acute and convalescent COVID-19 originated in the United States, Italy and Spain.

There are a few counts of this clone. The authors' processing: Quantification of nucleated cells was approximated via reference gene primer amplification. Here immunoSEQ multiplex PCR was the method, and the copy in TCRdb shows in-frame clones only, minus some. That table supplies the V and J calls and clone size; D and trimming were determined from the DNA. The table shows around 300,000 clones, with around nine tenths occurring only once. The CDR3 consists of 14 residues. Germline CDR1 SEHNR, CDR2 FQNEAQ (reference sequence). The V and J ends lost 7 bases and 4 bases respectively, with 13 bases between them.

V is TRBV7-9 and J is TRBJ1-4; D is possibly TRBD1 (5 bases). This receptor was taken from a man in his thirties or forties who had recovered from COVID-19. Sequenced material: PBMCs or T cells enriched from blood (not recorded which). CDR3 sequence reads: CASTPGGDNEKLFF. The CDR3 DNA is TGTGCCAGCACCCCGGGGGGGGATAATGAAAAACTGTTTTTT.